Detailed here is one T cell receptor (beta chain). The antigen remains undetermined. This specimen comes from a study of T cell clones after liver transplantation. The overall study: Post-transplant blood was tracked for graft-donor-reactive T cell clones identified in a pre-transplant mixed lymphocyte reaction. Apart from three HCV-positive recipients, transplants were for non-autoimmune, non-viral reasons. Findings and limits, study-wide: In two subjects, few donor cells limited the measurable donor-reactive repertoire.

TCRdb's table, derived via immunoSEQ multiplex PCR, lists solely in-frame clones and lacks some. The repertoire has about 16,000 clones, roughly nine tenths of them found once; the top ten carry 10% to 15%. V was clipped by 5 bases and J by 0 bases, with 12 bases between them. Germline CDR1 reads SGHAT; CDR2 reads FQNNGV. The CDR3 extends over 15 amino acids. The chain carries TRBV11-2 and TRBJ2-3; no reliable D call. The sequenced sample was CD8+ T cells from blood, obtained almost 47 months after liver transplant. The TCR originated in a human patient who received a liver transplant. Some T cells may trace back to the graft donor. CDR3 nucleotide sequence: TGTGCCAGCAGCCTACTTACGGCTAGCACAGATACGCAGTATTTT. It codes for CASSLLTASTDTQYF.